This T cell receptor (beta chain) was obtained from a study of Ad26.COV2.S vaccination and SARS-CoV-2 variants. Study-wide background: Once, or twice with 56 days between doses, Ad26.COV2.S was given intramuscularly. Broader study findings: Vaccinated individuals (as opposed to placebo recipients) had higher spike-specific TCR breadth. Following vaccination, spike-specific CD8+ and CD4+ T cell responses reportedly exhibited substantial breadth.

From germline, CDR1 is SEHNR and CDR2 FQNEAQ (reference sequence). This CDR3 comprises 12 residues. The ends were cut back, 5 bases at V and 6 bases at J, with 10 bases in the middle. Note on this clone: The antigen is unknown.

Treatment meaning: about 20 received Ad26.COV2.S at low or high dose, single or two shots; roughly five received placebo; per-sample allocation not given. Sample collection was performed on day 63 after the first vaccine or placebo injection. Generated by immunoSEQ multiplex PCR, the TCRdb table keeps only in-frame clones and is missing some. The sample includes some 370,000 clones, roughly four fifths of them seen just once. The J gene is TRBJ1-2, the V gene TRBV7-9; D remains ambiguous. The sample was peripheral blood, taken in a trial of Ad26.COV2.S vaccine versus placebo. The TCR originated in a person between 18 and 59 years old who received the Ad26.COV2.S COVID-19 vaccine or a placebo. The CDR3 loop reads CASSRPGDGYTF. CDR3 in DNA: TGTGCCAGCAGCCGCCCTGGGGATGGCTACACCTTC. Looking up the rest from reference TRBV7-9 and TRBJ1-2 gives the full variable domain: DTGVSQNPRHKITKRGQNVTFRCDPISEHNRLYWYRQTLGQGPEFLTYFQNEAQLEKSRLLSDRFSAERPKGSFSTLEIQRTEQGDSAMYLCASSRPGDGYTFGSGTRLTVV.